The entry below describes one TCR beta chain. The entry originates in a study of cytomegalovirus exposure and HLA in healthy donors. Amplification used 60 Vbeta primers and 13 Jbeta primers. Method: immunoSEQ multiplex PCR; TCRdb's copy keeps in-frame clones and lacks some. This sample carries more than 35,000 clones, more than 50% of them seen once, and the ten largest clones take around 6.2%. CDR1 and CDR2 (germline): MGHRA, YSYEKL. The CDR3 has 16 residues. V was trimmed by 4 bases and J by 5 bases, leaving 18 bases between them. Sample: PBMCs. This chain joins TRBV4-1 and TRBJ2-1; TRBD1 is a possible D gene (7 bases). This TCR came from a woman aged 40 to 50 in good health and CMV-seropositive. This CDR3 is CASSPSVGRGDNEQFF. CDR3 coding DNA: TGCGCCAGCAGCCCTTCCGTGGGCAGGGGGGACAATGAGCAGTTCTTC.